These 5 T cell receptor beta chains were sequenced from one sample in a study of breast tumors, draining lymph nodes, adjacent tissues. Axillary draining lymph nodes of breast cancer patients supplied the node samples. TCRdb analysed the multiplex PCR reads with MiXCR anew, one entry per CDR3 protein. Seen here are some 170,000 distinct CDR3 sequences, 25% to 40% observed once, and the top ten hold around 3.5%. Source material: axillary lymph node tissue. The receptors derive from a female donor with breast cancer. Some clones in this sample may be carry-over from other donors' samples.

In this sample, this clonotype turned up many times. The chain is built from TRBV9 and TRBJ2-2; D is possibly TRBD2 (7 bases). Germline CDR1 SGDLS, CDR2 YYNGEE. Trimming left V 2 bases short and J 6 bases short, with 20 bases between. This CDR3 spans 17 amino acids. The CDR3 protein is CASSVPRGGGPSGELFF. The DNA of the CDR3 is TGTGCCAGCAGCGTTCCGAGGGGGGGAGGGCCTTCCGGGGAGCTGTTTTTT.

This clonotype was counted at least ten times. DNA for the CDR3: TGTGCCAGCAGTGCTGGACTAGTTGAGGCCAACGTCCTGACTTTC. Translating it yields CASSAGLVEANVLTF. The rearrangement joins TRBV2 to TRBJ2-6; 7 nucleotides align to TRBD2. The ends lost 4 bases at V and 6 bases at J; junction bases unmatched: 6. The CDR3 consists of 15 residues. The germline CDR1 and CDR2 sequences are SNHLY and FYNNEI.

The chain carries TRBV5-8 and TRBJ1-1; no clear D gene. The CDR3 totals 15 residues. CDR1 is SGHTS and CDR2 is YDEGEE in the germline V gene. The V end was cut by 1 base, the J end by 1 base, with 11 bases between. CDR3: CASSLFLPGNTEAFF. The CDR3 nucleotides read TGTGCCAGCAGCTTGTTTCTCCCCGGGAACACTGAAGCTTTCTTT.

The chain carries TRBV7-2 and TRBJ1-6, with D possibly TRBD1 on 5 matching bases. Per the germline V gene, CDR1 is SGHTA and CDR2 is FQGNSA. This CDR3 region has 15 residues. V lost 1 base to trimming and J lost 7 bases, with 11 bases between them. The CDR3 region has the DNA TGTGCCAGCAGCTTAGGGGGACGGAGAAATTCACCCCTCCACTTT. Protein product: CASSLGGRRNSPLHF.

There are many counts of this clonotype. The DNA of the CDR3 is TGTGCCAGCAGTTTCCCTGACAGGGTTGATGGCTACACCTTC. It codes for CASSFPDRVDGYTF. The J gene is TRBJ1-2, the V gene TRBV28; the match to TRBD1 covers 7 bases. Germline V gene lookup returns CDR1 MDHEN and CDR2 SYDVKM. The junction had 7 bases not matched to a gene; V was cut back by 3 bases and J by 6 bases. CDR3 length: 14 residues.